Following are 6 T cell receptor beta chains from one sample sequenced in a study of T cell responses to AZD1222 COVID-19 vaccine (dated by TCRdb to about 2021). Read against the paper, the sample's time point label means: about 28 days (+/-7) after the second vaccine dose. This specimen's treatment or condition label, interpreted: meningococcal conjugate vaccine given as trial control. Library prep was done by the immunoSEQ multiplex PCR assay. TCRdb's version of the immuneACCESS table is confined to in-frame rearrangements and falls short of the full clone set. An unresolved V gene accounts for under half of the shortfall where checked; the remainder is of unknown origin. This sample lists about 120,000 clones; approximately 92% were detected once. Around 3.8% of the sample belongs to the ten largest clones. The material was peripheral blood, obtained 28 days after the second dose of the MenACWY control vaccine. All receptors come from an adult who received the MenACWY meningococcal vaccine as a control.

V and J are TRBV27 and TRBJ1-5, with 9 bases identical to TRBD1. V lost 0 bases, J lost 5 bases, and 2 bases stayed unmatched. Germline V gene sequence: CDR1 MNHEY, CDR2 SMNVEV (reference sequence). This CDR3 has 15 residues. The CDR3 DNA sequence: TGTGCCAGCAGTTTATCGGGGACAGGGTATCAGCCCCAGCATTTT. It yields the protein CASSLSGTGYQPQHF.

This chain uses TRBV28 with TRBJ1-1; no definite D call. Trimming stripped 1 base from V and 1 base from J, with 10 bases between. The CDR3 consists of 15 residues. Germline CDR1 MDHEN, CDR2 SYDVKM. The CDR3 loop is CASSLFGKGNTEAFF. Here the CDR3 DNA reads TGTGCCAGCAGTTTATTTGGGAAGGGGAACACTGAAGCTTTCTTT.

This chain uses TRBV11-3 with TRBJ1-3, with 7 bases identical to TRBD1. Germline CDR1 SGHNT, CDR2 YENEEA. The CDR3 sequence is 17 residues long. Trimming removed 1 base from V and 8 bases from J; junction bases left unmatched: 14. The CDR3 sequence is CASSLGPGGDLPYTIYF. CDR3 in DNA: TGTGCCAGCAGCTTAGGTCCAGGGGGGGACCTACCATACACCATATATTTT.

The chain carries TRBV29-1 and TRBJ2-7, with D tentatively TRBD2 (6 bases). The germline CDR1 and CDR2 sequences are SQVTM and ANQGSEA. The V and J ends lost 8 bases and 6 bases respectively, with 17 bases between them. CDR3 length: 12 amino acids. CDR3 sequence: CSTGLGAGEQYF. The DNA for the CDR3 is TGCAGCACTGGGTTAGGAGCGGGCGAGCAGTACTTC.

CDR3 coding DNA: TGTGCCAGCTCACAGACCGGTACAGGGGGCGGCACTGAAGCTTTCTTT. This gives the protein CASSQTGTGGGTEAFF. The rearrangement joins TRBV18 to TRBJ1-1; 9 nucleotides line up with TRBD1. This CDR3 region has 16 residues. V shed 4 bases and J 4 bases; nucleotides not matched to a gene: 10. CDR1 and CDR2 (germline): KGHSH, LQKENI.

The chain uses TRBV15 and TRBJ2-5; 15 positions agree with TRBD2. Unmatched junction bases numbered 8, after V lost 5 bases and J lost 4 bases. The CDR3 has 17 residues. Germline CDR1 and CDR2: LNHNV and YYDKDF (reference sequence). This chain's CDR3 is CATSPRTSGRAAETQYF. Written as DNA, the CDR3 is TGTGCCACCAGCCCCCGGACTAGCGGGAGGGCCGCAGAGACCCAGTACTTC.